A single TCR beta chain is shown here with its context. Its antigen is unknown. Via MiXCR, TCRdb re-called the reads, giving one row per CDR3 protein. The sample has around 750,000 distinct CDR3 sequences, 30% to 35% seen once. This entry is derived from a study of T cell repertoires in cytomegalovirus infection. Study-level background: Well-studied HLA-B-restricted epitopes and recently identified HLA-C-restricted epitopes of CMV were both used in the study. Matching HLA type and CMV infection were both indicated by public TCR beta signatures.

Broader study findings: Dominating the ex vivo response were TCR beta clonotypes that were CMV-specific and HLA-C-restricted.

The CDR3 is 17 amino acids. V dropped 5 bases and J dropped 1; count of bases not matched to a gene: 7. The material sequenced was cultured CD8+ T cells from PBMCs, taken from culture after CMV antigen stimulation. The TCR comes from a human donor in good health (CMV status not recorded). Some clones in this sample may be carry-over from other donors' samples. The V and J genes are TRBV12-3 or TRBV12-4 and TRBJ2-5, with 13 positions matching TRBD2. CDR3 DNA: TGTGCCAGCAGTCCGGGACTAGCGGGGCCGATCCAAGAGACCCAGTACTTC. This translates into CASSPGLAGPIQETQYF.